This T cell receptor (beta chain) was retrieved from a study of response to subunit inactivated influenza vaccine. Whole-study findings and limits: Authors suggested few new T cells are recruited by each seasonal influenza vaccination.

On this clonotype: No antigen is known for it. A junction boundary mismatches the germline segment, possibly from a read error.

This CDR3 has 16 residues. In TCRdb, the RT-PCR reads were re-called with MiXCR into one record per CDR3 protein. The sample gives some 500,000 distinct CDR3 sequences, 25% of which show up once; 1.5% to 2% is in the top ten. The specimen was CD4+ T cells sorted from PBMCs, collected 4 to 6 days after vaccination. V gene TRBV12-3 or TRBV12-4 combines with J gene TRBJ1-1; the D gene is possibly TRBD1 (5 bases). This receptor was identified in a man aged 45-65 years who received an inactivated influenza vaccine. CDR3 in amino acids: CASSFRGSALNTEAFF. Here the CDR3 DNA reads TGTGCCAGCAGTTTTCGGGGGTCGGCGTTGAACACCGAAGCTTTCTTT.